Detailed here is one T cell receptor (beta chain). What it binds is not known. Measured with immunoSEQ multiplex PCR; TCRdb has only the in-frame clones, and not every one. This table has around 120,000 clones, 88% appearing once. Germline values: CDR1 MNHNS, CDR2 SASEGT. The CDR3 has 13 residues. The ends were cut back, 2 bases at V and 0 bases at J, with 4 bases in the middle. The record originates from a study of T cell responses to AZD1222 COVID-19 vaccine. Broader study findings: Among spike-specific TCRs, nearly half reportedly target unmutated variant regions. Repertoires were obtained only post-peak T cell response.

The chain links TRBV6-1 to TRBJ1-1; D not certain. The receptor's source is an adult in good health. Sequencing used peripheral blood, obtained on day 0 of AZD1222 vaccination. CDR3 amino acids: CASSEHLNTEAFF. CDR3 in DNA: TGTGCCAGCAGTGAACACCTGAACACTGAAGCTTTCTTT.